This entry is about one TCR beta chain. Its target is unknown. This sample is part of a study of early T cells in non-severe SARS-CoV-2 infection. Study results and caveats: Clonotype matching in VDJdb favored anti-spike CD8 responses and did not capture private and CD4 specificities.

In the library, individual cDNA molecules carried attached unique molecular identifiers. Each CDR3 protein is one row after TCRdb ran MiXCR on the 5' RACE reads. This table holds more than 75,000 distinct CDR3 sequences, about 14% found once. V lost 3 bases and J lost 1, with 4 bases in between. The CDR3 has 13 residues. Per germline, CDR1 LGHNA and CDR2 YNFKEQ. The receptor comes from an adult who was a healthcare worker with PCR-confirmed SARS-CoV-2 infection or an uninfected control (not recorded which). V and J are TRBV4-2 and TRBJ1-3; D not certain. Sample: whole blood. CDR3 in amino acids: CASSQGSGNTIYF. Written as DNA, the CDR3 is TGTGCCAGCAGCCAGGGATCTGGAAACACCATATATTTT.